Following are 23 T cell receptor beta chains from one sample sequenced in a study of T cells in Graves' hyperthyroidism and ophthalmopathy. Researchers took RNA transcripts and amplified the TCR beta CDR3 regions from them. With the HTBI primer set, the TCR CDR3 went through a first round of RT-PCR. TCRdb ran MiXCR on the multiplex PCR reads and lists one entry per CDR3 protein. The sample has some 500,000 distinct CDR3 sequences, less than 25% seen once. The sample was blood. The receptor source for this set is a woman in her twenties or thirties with Graves' ophthalmopathy.

This clonotype was found many times. This rearrangement joins TRBV24-1 to TRBJ1-2; 10 nucleotides agree with TRBD1. The CDR3 spans 16 residues. Germline V gives CDR1 KGHDR, CDR2 SFDVKD. V dropped 3 bases and J dropped 2; count of bases not matched to a gene: 5. The CDR3 spells CATSDDGQGGNYGYTF. CDR3 DNA sequence: TGTGCCACCAGTGATGACGGACAGGGGGGGAACTATGGCTACACCTTC.

This chain connects TRBV2 to TRBJ1-2; 10 nucleotides match TRBD1. V dropped 8 bases and J dropped 7; count of bases not matched to a gene: 7. The CDR3 runs 13 residues. Germline V gene lookup returns CDR1 SNHLY and CDR2 FYNNEI. CDR3 bases: TGTGCCAGCCGCTTGGGACAGGGGATTGGCTACACCTTC. This gives the protein CASRLGQGIGYTF.

This clonotype was seen a single time. The chain combines TRBV10-3 with TRBJ2-7; D is unresolved. In germline, CDR1 is ENHRY, CDR2 SYGVKD. The CDR3 totals 9 residues. V lost 8 bases to trimming and J lost 3 bases, with 2 bases between them. Written as DNA, the CDR3 is TGTGCCATCGGCTACGAGCAGTACTTC. The encoded protein is CAIGYEQYF.

This clonotype appeared many times. The V and J genes are TRBV12-3 or TRBV12-4 and TRBJ1-5; no reliable D call. This CDR3 spans 13 amino acids. V was clipped by 6 bases and J by 4 bases, with 10 bases between them. The CDR3 sequence is CASSPTRNQPQHF. The CDR3 DNA follows: TGTGCCAGCAGCCCCACGAGAAATCAGCCCCAGCATTTT.

This clonotype was seen a handful of times. This may arise from a read error, as a much more abundant clone is one base away. CDR3 sequence reads: CASSPGTGVTDAEACF. CDR3 bases: TGTGCCAGTAGTCCCGGGACAGGGGTTACGGACGCTGAAGCTTGCTTT. The chain recombines TRBV19 with TRBJ1-1; 10 bases are a match to TRBD1. CDR3 size: 16 residues. Germline V gene lookup returns CDR1 LNHDA and CDR2 SQIVND (reference sequence). The full variable domain, with the rest looked up from reference TRBV19 and TRBJ1-1, is DGGITQSPKYLFRKEGQNVTLSCEQNLNHDAMYWYRQDPGQGLRLIYYSQIVNDFQKGDIAEGYSVSREKKESFPLTVTSAQKNPTAFYLCASSPGTGVTDAEACFGQGTRLTVV.

CDR3 amino acids: CASSIRRESVYTGELFF. The CDR3 region has the DNA TGTGCCAGTAGTATAAGGCGGGAGAGCGTGTATACCGGGGAGCTGTTTTTT. The chain is built from TRBV19 and TRBJ2-2; TRBD2 matches 7 bases. The ends lost 2 bases at V and 5 bases at J; junction bases unmatched: 11. The CDR3 extends over 17 amino acids. The germline gives CDR1 LNHDA, CDR2 SQIVND (reference sequence).

The V gene is TRBV7-2, the J gene TRBJ2-7; D not certain. Per germline, CDR1 SGHTA and CDR2 FQGNSA. The CDR3 extends over 13 amino acids. Trimming took off 4 bases at V and 2 bases at J, with 9 bases between the two ends. The CDR3 reads CASSSSPTYEQYF. In DNA, the CDR3 is TGTGCCAGCAGCTCCTCCCCTACCTACGAGCAGTACTTC. Based on the CDR3 plus reference TRBV7-2 and TRBJ2-7, the full variable domain is GAGVSQSPSNKVTEKGKDVELRCDPISGHTALYWYRQSLGQGLEFLIYFQGNSAPDKSGLPSDRFSAERTGGSVSTLTIQRTQQEDSAVYLCASSSSPTYEQYFGPGTRLTVT.

In this sample, this clonotype turned up many times. The V and J genes are TRBV6-1 and TRBJ2-5; 8 nucleotides line up with TRBD2. CDR3 length equals 15 residues. Trimming cost V 5 bases and J 5 bases; bases outside gene matches: 10. Germline V gene data show CDR1 as MNHNS and CDR2 as SASEGT. CDR3: CASSRAKSGGETQYF. CDR3 coding DNA: TGTGCCAGCAGTCGAGCAAAGAGCGGGGGTGAGACCCAGTACTTC.

This clonotype was picked up a small number of times. CDR3 coding DNA: TGTGCCAGTAGTACGAGCGGGCAAGAGACCCAGTACTTC. Translating gives CASSTSGQETQYF. The genes are TRBV19 and TRBJ2-5; D possibly corresponds to TRBD2 (6 bases). The CDR3 consists of 13 residues. Deletions cut 4 bases from V and 2 bases from J, with 8 bases between. Looked up from germline, CDR1 is LNHDA and CDR2 is SQIVND (reference sequence).

The gene calls are TRBV5-1 and TRBJ1-5; D uncertain. Trimming cost V 4 bases and J 5 bases, with 16 bases left between them. Germline V lookup: CDR1 SGHRS, CDR2 YFSETQ. The CDR3 is made up of 15 amino acids. The CDR3 here is CASSEDGGRDQPQHF. DNA for the CDR3: TGCGCCAGCAGCGAGGACGGTGGTCGGGATCAGCCCCAGCATTTT. Full variable domain (outside the CDR3, taken from reference TRBV5-1 and TRBJ1-5): KAGVTQTPRYLIKTRGQQVTLSCSPISGHRSVSWYQQTPGQGLQFLFEYFSETQRNKGNFPGRFSGRQFSNSRSEMNVSTLELGDSALYLCASSEDGGRDQPQHFGDGTRLSIL.

With respect to this clonotype: A much larger clone differs from this one at a single base, so this may be a read error. This chain links TRBV6-2 or TRBV6-3 with TRBJ1-1; a weak D match, TRBD1 (5 bases). The CDR3 totals 17 residues. Looked up from germline, CDR1 is MNHEY and CDR2 is SVGEGT. CDR3 coding DNA: TGTGCCAGCAGAAGCTTCAGGGATGCCTCGATGAACACTGGAGCTTTCTTT. Translated, it gives CASRSFRDASMNTGAFF.

The sample holds many counts of this clonotype. V is TRBV7-2 and J is TRBJ1-2; 8 nucleotides match TRBD1. Germline CDR1 is SGHTA and CDR2 is FQGNSA. The V and J ends lost 7 bases and 0 bases, in that order; junction bases with no gene match: 4. The CDR3 is made up of 14 amino acids. The CDR3 coding sequence is TGTGCCAGCACCCTGGACAGGGCTAACTATGGCTACACCTTC. It translates to CASTLDRANYGYTF. The variable domain in full, completed from reference TRBV7-2 and TRBJ1-2, reads GAGVSQSPSNKVTEKGKDVELRCDPISGHTALYWYRQSLGQGLEFLIYFQGNSAPDKSGLPSDRFSAERTGGSVSTLTIQRTQQEDSAVYLCASTLDRANYGYTFGSGTRLTVV.

This clonotype came up many times. The rearrangement links TRBV5-1 to TRBJ2-3; no firm D call. Germline values: CDR1 SGHRS, CDR2 YFSETQ. This CDR3 has 12 amino acids. Trimming removed 5 bases from V and 6 bases from J, with 10 bases in between. The CDR3 DNA is TGCGCCAGCAGGTGGAACGAGGATACGCAGTATTTT. Its protein is CASRWNEDTQYF. The whole variable domain, remainder taken from reference TRBV5-1 and TRBJ2-3, is KAGVTQTPRYLIKTRGQQVTLSCSPISGHRSVSWYQQTPGQGLQFLFEYFSETQRNKGNFPGRFSGRQFSNSRSEMNVSTLELGDSALYLCASRWNEDTQYFGPGTRLTVL.

This clonotype has just one count. The genes are TRBV6-5 and TRBJ1-1; no definite D call. The germline V and J ends were trimmed by 2 bases and 11 bases, with 12 bases remaining between them. This CDR3 has 12 amino acids. Germline V gene sequence: CDR1 MNHEY, CDR2 SVGAGI. The CDR3 DNA sequence: TGTGCCAGCAGTTACGACCCCGGGAGGGCTTTCTTT. Translating it yields CASSYDPGRAFF.

The chain uses TRBV20-1 and TRBJ2-7; possibly TRBD1 for D (5 bases). The length of the CDR3 is 13 residues. Trimming removed 7 bases from V and 0 bases from J, with 13 bases in between. The germline gives CDR1 DFQATT, CDR2 SNEGSKA (reference sequence). The CDR3 DNA reads TGCAGTGTTGAACAGGAGCTCTCCTACGAGCAGTACTTC. Translation gives CSVEQELSYEQYF.

This clonotype came up many times. The rearrangement uses TRBV10-3 and TRBJ1-2; the D gene is possibly TRBD1 (6 bases). The CDR3 has 16 residues. The germline CDR1 and CDR2 sequences are ENHRY and SYGVKD. V lost 10 bases and J 5 bases, leaving 26 bases between the germline ends. The CDR3 bases are TGTGCCACCAATCCAGGGACACGGGATTTCCCTTATGGCTACACCTTC. This codes for CATNPGTRDFPYGYTF.

This clonotype appeared many times. This chain uses TRBV20-1 with TRBJ2-2, with 7 bases fitting TRBD1. Losses at the gene ends were 2 bases for V and 1 base for J; bases not matched to a gene: 7. Germline CDR1 reads DFQATT; CDR2 reads SNEGSKA (reference sequence). CDR3 length: 16 residues. The CDR3 spells CSARLGTARNTGELFF. The CDR3 nucleotides read TGCAGTGCTAGACTTGGGACAGCCAGGAACACCGGGGAGCTGTTTTTT.

This clonotype has more than one count but fewer than ten. CDR3 in amino acids: CASSVRDRGNEQYF. DNA for the CDR3: TGCGCCAGCAGCGTCCGGGACAGGGGGAACGAGCAGTACTTC. The V call is TRBV5-1, the J call TRBJ2-7; 11 positions match TRBD1. V dropped 4 bases and J dropped 5; count of bases not matched to a gene: 5. Germline CDR1 SGHRS, CDR2 YFSETQ. The CDR3 is 14 residues long. The full variable domain, its missing parts supplied by reference TRBV5-1 and TRBJ2-7, is KAGVTQTPRYLIKTRGQQVTLSCSPISGHRSVSWYQQTPGQGLQFLFEYFSETQRNKGNFPGRFSGRQFSNSRSEMNVSTLELGDSALYLCASSVRDRGNEQYFGPGTRLTVT.

The V gene is TRBV12-3 or TRBV12-4, the J gene TRBJ1-1; a possible D gene is TRBD1 (6 bases). The CDR3 has 13 amino acids. V lost 3 bases and J lost 3, with 8 bases in between. The chain's CDR3 is CASSFRQDTEAFF. CDR3 coding DNA: TGTGCCAGCAGTTTTAGACAGGACACTGAAGCTTTCTTT.

This clonotype showed up many times. This chain links TRBV7-2 with TRBJ1-1; D call uncertain. Looked up from germline, CDR1 is SGHTA and CDR2 is FQGNSA. The CDR3 runs 15 residues. V lost 1 base and J lost 3, with 12 bases in between. The CDR3 DNA sequence: TGTGCCAGCAGCTTAGTAACAATTGAGGACACTGAAGCTTTCTTT. Its protein is CASSLVTIEDTEAFF.

The table lists this clonotype with many counts. The chain is built from TRBV10-3 and TRBJ2-7; D gene ambiguous. This CDR3 spans 14 amino acids. V was shortened by 0 bases and J by 3 bases, with 9 bases between the two germline ends. Germline V CDR1 and CDR2: ENHRY, SYGVKD. Here the CDR3 DNA reads TGTGCCATCAGTGAGTCCCCGCATCACTACGAGCAGTACTTC. Encoded protein: CAISESPHHYEQYF.

This clonotype appeared many times. This chain links TRBV7-2 with TRBJ1-2; D remains unclear. The V and J ends lost 3 bases and 2 bases respectively, with 7 bases between them. Looked up from germline, CDR1 is SGHTA and CDR2 is FQGNSA. The CDR3 is 13 amino acids. The CDR3 DNA reads as TGTGCCAGCAGCTTGACTCCAAACTATGGCTACACCTTC. Its translation is CASSLTPNYGYTF.

This chain joins TRBV11-2 and TRBJ2-7; the match to TRBD2 covers 7 bases. The CDR3 totals 19 residues. V trimming: 3 bases; J trimming: 2 bases; junction bases outside the gene matches: 19. Germline V CDR1 and CDR2: SGHAT, FQNNGV. CDR3 region: CASSLFRGGAGDSPYEQYF. In DNA, the CDR3 is TGTGCCAGCAGCTTGTTTCGTGGTGGGGCGGGGGATAGTCCCTACGAGCAGTACTTC.